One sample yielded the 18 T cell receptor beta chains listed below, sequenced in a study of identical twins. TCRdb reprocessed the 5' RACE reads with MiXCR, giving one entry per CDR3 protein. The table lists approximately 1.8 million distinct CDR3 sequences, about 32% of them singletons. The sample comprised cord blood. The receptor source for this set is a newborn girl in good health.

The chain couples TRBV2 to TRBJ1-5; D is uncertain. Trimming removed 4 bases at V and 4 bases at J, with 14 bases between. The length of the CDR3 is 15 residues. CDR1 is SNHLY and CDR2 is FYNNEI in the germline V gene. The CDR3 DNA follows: TGTGCCAGCAGTGTGGTACGGTTTAGAAATCAGCCCCAGCATTTT. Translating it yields CASSVVRFRNQPQHF.

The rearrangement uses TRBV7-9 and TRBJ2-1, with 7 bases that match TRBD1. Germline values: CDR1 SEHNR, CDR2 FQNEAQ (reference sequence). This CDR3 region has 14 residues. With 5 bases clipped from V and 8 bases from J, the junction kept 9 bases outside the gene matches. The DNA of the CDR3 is TGTGCCAGCAGCCTCGACAGGGAGTGGGATGAGCAGTTCTTC. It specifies CASSLDREWDEQFF.

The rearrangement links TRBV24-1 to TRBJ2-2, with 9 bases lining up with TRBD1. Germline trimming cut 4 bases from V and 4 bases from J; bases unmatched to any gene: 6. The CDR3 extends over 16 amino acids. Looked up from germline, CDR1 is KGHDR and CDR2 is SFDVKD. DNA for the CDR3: TGTGCCACCAGTGACCCCAACAGGGGGCCCACCGGGGAGCTGTTTTTT. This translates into CATSDPNRGPTGELFF.

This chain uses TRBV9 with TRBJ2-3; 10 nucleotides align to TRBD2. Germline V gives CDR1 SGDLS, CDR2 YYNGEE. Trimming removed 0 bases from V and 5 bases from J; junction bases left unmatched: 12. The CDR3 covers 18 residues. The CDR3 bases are TGTGCCAGCAGCGTAGTATCTGGTAGCGGGGGGTTCGGAGATACGCAGTATTTT. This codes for CASSVVSGSGGFGDTQYF.

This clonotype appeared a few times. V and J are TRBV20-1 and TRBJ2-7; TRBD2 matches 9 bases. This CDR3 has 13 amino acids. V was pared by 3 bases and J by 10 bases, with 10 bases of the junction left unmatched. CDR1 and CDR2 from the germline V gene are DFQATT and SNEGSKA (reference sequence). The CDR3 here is CSASEAGGDTQYF. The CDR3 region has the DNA TGCAGTGCTAGTGAAGCGGGAGGTGACACCCAGTACTTC.

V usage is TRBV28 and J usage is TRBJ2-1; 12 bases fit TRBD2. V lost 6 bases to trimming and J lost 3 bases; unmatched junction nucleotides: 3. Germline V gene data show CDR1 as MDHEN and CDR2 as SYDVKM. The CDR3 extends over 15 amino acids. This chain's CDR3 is CASRRLAGDYNEQFF. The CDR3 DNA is TGTGCCAGCAGGCGACTAGCGGGAGACTACAATGAGCAGTTCTTC.

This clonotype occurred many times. Here the CDR3 DNA reads TGCGCCAGCAGCGCCCTGTCCCAATATAGCGGGACACACAATGAGCAGTTCTTC. Translating it yields CASSALSQYSGTHNEQFF. V gene TRBV5-1 combines with J gene TRBJ2-1; 8 nucleotides match TRBD2. Germline CDR1 SGHRS, CDR2 YFSETQ. This CDR3 is 18 amino acids long. The trim removed 4 bases at V and 5 bases at J, leaving 17 bases unmatched.

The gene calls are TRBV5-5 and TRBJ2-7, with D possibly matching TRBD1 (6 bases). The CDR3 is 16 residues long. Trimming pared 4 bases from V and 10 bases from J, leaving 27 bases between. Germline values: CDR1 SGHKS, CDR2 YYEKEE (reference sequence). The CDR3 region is CASSRSVTGLQEAQYF. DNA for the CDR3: TGTGCCAGCAGCCGGTCGGTGACAGGCCTTCAAGAGGCCCAGTACTTC. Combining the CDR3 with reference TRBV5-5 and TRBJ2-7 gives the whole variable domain DAGVTQSPTHLIKTRGQQVTLRCSPISGHKSVSWYQQVLGQGPQFIFQYYEKEERGRGNFPDRFSARQFPNYSSELNVNALLLGDSALYLCASSRSVTGLQEAQYFGPGTRLTVT.

The CDR3 loop is CSAKRGSYNEQFF. The CDR3 DNA follows: TGCAGCGCCAAGCGGGGCTCCTACAATGAGCAGTTCTTC. The gene calls are TRBV29-1 and TRBJ2-1; TRBD2 aligns across 7 bases. The CDR3 has 13 residues. With V trimmed by 7 bases and J by 0 bases, 3 bases remained unmatched. The V gene's germline CDR1 is SQVTM and CDR2 ANQGSEA.

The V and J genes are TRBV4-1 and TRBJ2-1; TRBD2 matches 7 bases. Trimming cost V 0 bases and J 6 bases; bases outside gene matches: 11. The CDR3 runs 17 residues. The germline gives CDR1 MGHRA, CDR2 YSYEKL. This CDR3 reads CASSQDWGGVGGNEQFF. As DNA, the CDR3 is TGCGCCAGCAGCCAAGATTGGGGAGGGGTGGGAGGCAATGAGCAGTTCTTC.

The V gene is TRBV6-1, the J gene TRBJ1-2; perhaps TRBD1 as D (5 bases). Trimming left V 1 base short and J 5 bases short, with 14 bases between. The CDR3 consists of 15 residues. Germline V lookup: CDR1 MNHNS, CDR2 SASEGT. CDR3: CASSEGLGRTYGYTF. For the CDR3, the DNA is TGTGCCAGCAGTGAAGGGTTGGGACGGACTTATGGCTACACCTTC.

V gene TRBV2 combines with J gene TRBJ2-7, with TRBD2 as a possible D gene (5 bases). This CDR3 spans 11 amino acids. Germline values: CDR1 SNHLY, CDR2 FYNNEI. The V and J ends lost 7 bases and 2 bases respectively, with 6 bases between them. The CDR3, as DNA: TGTGCCAGCAAAGCGGCCTACGAGCAGTACTTC. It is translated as CASKAAYEQYF. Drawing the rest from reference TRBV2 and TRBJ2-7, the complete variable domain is EPEVTQTPSHQVTQMGQEVILRCVPISNHLYFYWYRQILGQKVEFLVSFYNNEISEKSEIFDDQFSVERPDGSNFTLKIRSTKLEDSAMYFCASKAAYEQYFGPGTRLTVT.

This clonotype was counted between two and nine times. CDR3 sequence (DNA): TGTGCCAGCAGCTTGGGGGGACTAGACTTTGTCTACGAGCAGTACTTC. Amino acids: CASSLGGLDFVYEQYF. This rearrangement joins TRBV5-5 to TRBJ2-7, with 8 bases fitting TRBD2. The CDR3 runs to 16 residues. V lost 0 bases, J lost 3 bases, and 8 bases stayed unmatched. Germline CDR1 SGHKS, CDR2 YYEKEE (reference sequence).

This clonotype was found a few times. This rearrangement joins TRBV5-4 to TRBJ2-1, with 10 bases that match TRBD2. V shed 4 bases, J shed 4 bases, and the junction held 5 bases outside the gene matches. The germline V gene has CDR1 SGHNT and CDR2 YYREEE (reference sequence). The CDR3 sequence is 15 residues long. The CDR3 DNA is TGTGCCAGCAGCGCTAGCGGGGGCCTGTACAATGAGCAGTTCTTC. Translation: CASSASGGLYNEQFF.

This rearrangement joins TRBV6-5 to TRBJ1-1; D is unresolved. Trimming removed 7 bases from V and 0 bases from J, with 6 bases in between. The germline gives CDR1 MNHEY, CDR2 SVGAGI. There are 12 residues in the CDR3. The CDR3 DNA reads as TGTGCCAGCACGTCGTTGAACACTGAAGCTTTCTTT. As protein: CASTSLNTEAFF.

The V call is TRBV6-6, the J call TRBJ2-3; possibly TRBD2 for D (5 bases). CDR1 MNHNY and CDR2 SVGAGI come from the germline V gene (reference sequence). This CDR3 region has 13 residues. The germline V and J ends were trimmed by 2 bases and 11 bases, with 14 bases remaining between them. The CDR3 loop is CASSYPERSGQYF. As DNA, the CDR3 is TGTGCCAGCAGTTACCCGGAGCGGAGTGGGCAGTATTTT.

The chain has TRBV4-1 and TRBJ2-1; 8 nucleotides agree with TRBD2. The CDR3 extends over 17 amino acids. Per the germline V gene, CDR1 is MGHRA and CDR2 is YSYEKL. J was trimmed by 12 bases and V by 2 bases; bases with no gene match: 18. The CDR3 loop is CASSQRFFNTSGNGQFF. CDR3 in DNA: TGCGCCAGCAGCCAAAGATTTTTCAACACTAGCGGTAACGGGCAGTTCTTC.

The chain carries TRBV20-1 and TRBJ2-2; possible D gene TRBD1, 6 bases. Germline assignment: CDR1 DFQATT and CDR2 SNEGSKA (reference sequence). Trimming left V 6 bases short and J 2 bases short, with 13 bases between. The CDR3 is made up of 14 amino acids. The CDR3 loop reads CSAEDRRNTGELFF. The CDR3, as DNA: TGCAGTGCAGAAGACAGGAGAAACACCGGGGAGCTGTTTTTT.